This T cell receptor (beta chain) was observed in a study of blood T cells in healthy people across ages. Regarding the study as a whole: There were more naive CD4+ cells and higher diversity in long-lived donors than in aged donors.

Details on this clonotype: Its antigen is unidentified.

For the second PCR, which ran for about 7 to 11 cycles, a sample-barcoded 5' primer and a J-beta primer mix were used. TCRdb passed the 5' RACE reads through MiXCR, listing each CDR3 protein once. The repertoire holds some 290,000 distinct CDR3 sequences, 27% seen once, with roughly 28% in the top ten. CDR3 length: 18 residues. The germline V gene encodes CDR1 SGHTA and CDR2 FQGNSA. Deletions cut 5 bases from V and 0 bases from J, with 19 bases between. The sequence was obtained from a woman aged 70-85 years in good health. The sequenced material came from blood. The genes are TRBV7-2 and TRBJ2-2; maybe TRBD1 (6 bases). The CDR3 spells CASSPSRRQVANTGELFF. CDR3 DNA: TGTGCCAGCAGCCCTTCCCGGCGACAGGTAGCGAACACCGGGGAGCTGTTTTTT.